The 32 T cell receptor beta chains below were found in one sample sequenced in a study of human T cells and chemical hapten exposure. Time point specified: pre-sensitization, week 0. The treatment: therapeutic diphenylcyclopropenone sensitization with weekly scalp DPC. TCRdb independently ran MiXCR on the RACE reads; one entry per CDR3 protein. The sample has about 120,000 distinct CDR3 sequences; approximately 13% are singletons. Source: whole blood, taken in connection with sensitization to the hapten diphenylcyclopropenone (DPC). All receptors come from a woman aged 18-29 years with alopecia areata. Some clones in this sample may be carry-over from other donors' samples.

This clonotype was detected a few times. The chain employs TRBV6-1 and TRBJ2-7; 12 bases map to TRBD2. The trim removed 6 bases at V and 6 bases at J, leaving 9 bases unmatched. This CDR3 spans 15 amino acids. Germline CDR1 MNHNS, CDR2 SASEGT. The CDR3 bases are TGTGCCAGCAGCGATTCTAGCGGGGGGGCCTCCGAGCAGTACTTC. Translating gives CASSDSSGGASEQYF.

The V gene is TRBV6-5, the J gene TRBJ1-2; 9 nucleotides line up with TRBD1. V shed 0 bases, J shed 5 bases, and the junction held 4 bases outside the gene matches. The CDR3 extends over 15 amino acids. Germline CDR1 MNHEY, CDR2 SVGAGI. As DNA, the CDR3 is TGTGCCAGCAGTTACTCTGGACAGGGGCCGTATGGCTACACCTTC. This sequence encodes CASSYSGQGPYGYTF.

This clonotype was seen at least ten times. The chain joins TRBV2 to TRBJ1-2; TRBD1 matches 12 bases. CDR1 and CDR2 (germline): SNHLY, FYNNEI. J gave up 4 bases and V 11 bases, and 14 bases lay outside the gene matches. The CDR3 totals 16 residues. The CDR3 DNA sequence: TGTGCCCCCCCCCGGGACAGGGGGCCTGGGGGCTATGGCTACACCTTC. It yields the protein CAPPRDRGPGGYGYTF.

DNA for the CDR3: TGCAGCGTTGTTGTGGGGAGAACCGGGGAGCTGTTTTTT. Encoded protein: CSVVVGRTGELFF. V and J are TRBV29-1 and TRBJ2-2, with D possibly being TRBD2 (5 bases). The CDR3 has 13 amino acids. Germline V lookup: CDR1 SQVTM, CDR2 ANQGSEA. The V and J ends lost 4 bases and 5 bases respectively, with 11 bases between them.

This clonotype came up a few times. This chain uses TRBV20-1 with TRBJ2-1; D might be TRBD2 (5 bases). Trimming removed 3 bases from V and 3 bases from J, with 18 bases in between. CDR1 and CDR2 from the germline V gene are DFQATT and SNEGSKA (reference sequence). This CDR3 comprises 16 residues. The CDR3 nucleotides are TGCAGTGCTAGCGCCTTTGAGCTAGCCTACTACAATGAGCAGTTCTTC. Translation: CSASAFELAYYNEQFF.

There are many counts of this clonotype. The chain is built from TRBV7-9 and TRBJ2-7, with TRBD1 matching over 7 bases. The CDR3 is made up of 15 amino acids. Germline V gene data show CDR1 as SEHNR and CDR2 as FQNEAQ (reference sequence). J was trimmed by 5 bases and V by 4 bases; bases with no gene match: 11. CDR3 nucleotide sequence: TGTGCCAGCAGCTACGTGACAGGGCCCGTCCACGAGCAGTACTTC. It is translated as CASSYVTGPVHEQYF.

This clonotype showed up many times. The genes are TRBV18 and TRBJ2-1; unclear D gene. The CDR3 has 12 residues. Trimming shortened V by 6 bases and J by 9 bases, and 12 bases separated the two germline ends. The germline CDR1 and CDR2 sequences are KGHSH and LQKENI. The CDR3 region has the DNA TGTGCCAGCTCCACCAGTGGTAGTGAGCAGTTCTTC. This encodes CASSTSGSEQFF.

This clonotype was observed a handful of times. This chain joins TRBV2 and TRBJ2-7, with 11 bases that match TRBD2. V shed 6 bases and J 12 bases; nucleotides not matched to a gene: 7. The CDR3 covers 12 residues. The germline CDR1 and CDR2 sequences are SNHLY and FYNNEI. CDR3 protein: CASSQIAGGGYF. In DNA form, the CDR3 reads TGTGCCAGCAGCCAGATAGCGGGAGGGGGGTACTTC.

The chain uses TRBV6-5 and TRBJ1-2, with 7 bases lining up with TRBD1. V lost 4 bases, J lost 4 bases, and 15 bases stayed unmatched. CDR1 and CDR2 from the germline V gene are MNHEY and SVGAGI. This CDR3 comprises 17 residues. The CDR3 sequence is CASSSPIGGQGVYGYTF. The CDR3 DNA follows: TGTGCCAGCAGTTCCCCTATCGGCGGGCAGGGGGTCTATGGCTACACCTTC.

This clonotype was observed a handful of times. J is TRBJ1-1 and V is TRBV6-6; TRBD1 matches at 10 bases. The length of the CDR3 is 14 residues. The germline V gene has CDR1 MNHNY and CDR2 SVGAGI (reference sequence). V gave up 5 bases and J gave up 5 bases; unmatched junction bases: 5. The CDR3 DNA is TGTGCCAGCAGTCTGGACAGGGGGTTTACTGAAGCTTTCTTT. Protein product: CASSLDRGFTEAFF.

The chain carries TRBV5-4 and TRBJ2-7; D is uncertain. CDR3 length equals 14 residues. The V gene's germline CDR1 is SGHNT and CDR2 YYREEE (reference sequence). V was cut by 0 bases and J by 2 bases, with 9 bases left in between. The CDR3 here is CASSLGLRAYEQYF. In DNA form, the CDR3 reads TGTGCCAGCAGCTTGGGGTTAAGGGCCTACGAGCAGTACTTC.

This clonotype was seen a few times. In DNA form, the CDR3 reads TGCAGTGCGAAAAGGACAGGGCAGAACACTGAAGCTTTCTTT. Translation: CSAKRTGQNTEAFF. The rearrangement uses TRBV20-1 and TRBJ1-1, with 8 bases lining up with TRBD1. Trimming removed 6 bases from V and 1 base from J; junction bases left unmatched: 7. Germline-derived CDR1 and CDR2 are DFQATT and SNEGSKA (reference sequence). The length of the CDR3 is 14 residues.

There are a few counts of this clonotype. This chain uses TRBV20-1 with TRBJ1-1, with D perhaps TRBD1 (5 bases). Trimming cost V 3 bases and J 1 base, with 9 bases left between them. Germline V CDR1 and CDR2: DFQATT, SNEGSKA (reference sequence). This CDR3 comprises 13 residues. CDR3 loop: CSASWGRNTEAFF. The CDR3 region has the DNA TGCAGTGCTAGTTGGGGGAGGAACACTGAAGCTTTCTTT.

The table lists this clonotype with a few counts. The chain employs TRBV7-9 and TRBJ2-5; 12 bases line up with TRBD2. The germline gives CDR1 SEHNR, CDR2 FQNEAQ (reference sequence). The CDR3 is 14 residues long. With V trimmed by 10 bases and J by 5 bases, 8 bases remained unmatched. The CDR3 nucleotides are TGTGCCATCCTAGGACTAGCGGGGCCCGAGACCCAGTACTTC. Translating gives CAILGLAGPETQYF.

V is TRBV27 and J is TRBJ2-2; D remains ambiguous. V shed 3 bases and J shed 0 bases, with 8 bases lying between them. The length of the CDR3 is 15 residues. CDR1 and CDR2 from the germline V gene are MNHEY and SMNVEV (reference sequence). This chain's CDR3 is CASSFQRSNTGELFF. The CDR3 region has the DNA TGTGCCAGCAGTTTCCAACGGTCGAACACCGGGGAGCTGTTTTTT.

This clonotype was seen more than once but under ten times. CDR3 protein: CSQYRQKETQYF. In DNA form, the CDR3 reads TGCAGCCAATACCGACAGAAAGAGACCCAGTACTTC. This chain uses TRBV29-1 with TRBJ2-5; a weak D match, TRBD1 (5 bases). The V gene lost 8 bases and the J gene lost 3 bases, with 13 bases spanning the gap. The CDR3 runs 12 residues. From germline, CDR1 is SQVTM and CDR2 ANQGSEA.

V usage is TRBV9 and J usage is TRBJ1-2; 10 nucleotides agree with TRBD1. CDR3 length: 14 residues. The junction had 1 base not matched to a gene; V was cut back by 3 bases and J by 2 bases. The germline gives CDR1 SGDLS, CDR2 YYNGEE. The CDR3 DNA reads as TGTGCCAGCAGCGGGGGACAGGGGAACTATGGCTACACCTTC. Translated, it gives CASSGGQGNYGYTF.

The chain uses TRBV10-3 and TRBJ1-2, with D tentatively TRBD1 (5 bases). The CDR3 has 13 residues. Trimming left V 8 bases short and J 3 bases short, with 13 bases between. CDR1 and CDR2 (germline): ENHRY, SYGVKD. CDR3 in amino acids: CAIGGQIHYGYTF. The CDR3 DNA reads as TGTGCCATCGGCGGACAAATCCACTATGGCTACACCTTC.

This clonotype was found a few times. The chain employs TRBV7-2 and TRBJ2-7, with D maybe TRBD1 (6 bases). The length of the CDR3 is 15 residues. Trimming removed 5 bases at V and 2 bases at J, with 16 bases between. Germline V gene lookup returns CDR1 SGHTA and CDR2 FQGNSA. CDR3 coding DNA: TGTGCCAGCAGCCTCACAGGGCCCGTCGCCTACGAGCAGTACTTC. Its translation: CASSLTGPVAYEQYF.

This clonotype was detected only a few times. The genes are TRBV6-6 and TRBJ1-1; D is perhaps TRBD1 (5 bases). The V gene lost 2 bases and the J gene lost 0 bases, with 19 bases spanning the gap. CDR3 length: 18 amino acids. CDR1 and CDR2 (germline): MNHNY, SVGAGI (reference sequence). CDR3 residues: CASSYRTAGRTVNTEAFF. The CDR3 region has the DNA TGTGCCAGCAGTTACCGTACAGCGGGGCGGACGGTGAACACTGAAGCTTTCTTT.

In its sample, this clonotype was seen many times. J is TRBJ2-7 and V is TRBV9; no firm D call. V was clipped by 0 bases and J by 5 bases, with 12 bases between them. CDR3 length: 14 residues. Germline V CDR1 and CDR2: SGDLS, YYNGEE. CDR3 DNA: TGTGCCAGCAGCGTAGGGGGTGGAACAGACGAGCAGTACTTC. Translated: CASSVGGGTDEQYF. Combining the CDR3 with reference TRBV9 and TRBJ2-7 gives the whole variable domain DSGVTQTPKHLITATGQRVTLRCSPRSGDLSVYWYQQSLDQGLQFLIQYYNGEERAKGNILERFSAQQFPDLHSELNLSSLELGDSALYFCASSVGGGTDEQYFGPGTRLTVT.

The gene calls are TRBV7-9 and TRBJ2-7; no definite D call. Looked up from germline, CDR1 is SEHNR and CDR2 is FQNEAQ (reference sequence). The CDR3 is 15 residues long. Trimming removed 0 bases from V and 2 bases from J, with 11 bases in between. The CDR3 protein is CASSLAVVSPYEQYF. In nucleotides, the CDR3 is TGTGCCAGCAGCTTAGCCGTAGTATCGCCCTACGAGCAGTACTTC.

The chain has TRBV12-5 and TRBJ1-4; 7 nucleotides match TRBD1. CDR1 LGHNT and CDR2 FRNRAP come from the germline V gene. V was clipped by 6 bases and J by 6 bases; unmatched bases: 7. The CDR3 has 14 amino acids. The DNA for the CDR3 is TGTGCTAGTGGAAAGGGGACAGAAGATGAAAAACTGTTTTTT. Translating gives CASGKGTEDEKLFF.

This sequence joins TRBV3-1 and TRBJ1-3; D gene ambiguous. V lost 1 base and J 0 bases, leaving 7 bases between the germline ends. Per germline, CDR1 LGHDT and CDR2 YNNKEL (reference sequence). This CDR3 is 15 amino acids long. CDR3 DNA: TGTGCCAGCAGCCAAGCCAGGCTCTCTGGAAACACCATATATTTT. Protein product: CASSQARLSGNTIYF.

This clonotype occurred many times. V and J are TRBV5-1 and TRBJ2-1, with 9 bases aligning to TRBD1. Germline CDR1 and CDR2: SGHRS and YFSETQ. J was trimmed by 4 bases and V by 3 bases; bases with no gene match: 5. The CDR3 covers 15 residues. CDR3 region: CASSSRDRVYNEQFF. CDR3 coding DNA: TGCGCCAGCAGCTCCCGGGACAGGGTATACAATGAGCAGTTCTTC.

Only a few counts were recorded for this clonotype. The V call is TRBV6-1, the J call TRBJ2-7; the match to TRBD1 covers 10 bases. Germline V CDR1 and CDR2: MNHNS, SASEGT. This CDR3 has 14 amino acids. Losses at the gene ends were 2 bases for V and 6 bases for J; bases not matched to a gene: 4. In DNA form, the CDR3 reads TGTGCCAGCAGTGAACGTCGGACAGGGGGCGAGCAGTACTTC. Protein sequence: CASSERRTGGEQYF.

This clonotype was seen only a few times. J is TRBJ2-6 and V is TRBV7-2; 7 bases line up with TRBD1. The CDR3 contains 17 residues. Trimming cost V 2 bases and J 0 bases; bases outside gene matches: 4. Germline CDR1 and CDR2: SGHTA and FQGNSA. CDR3 in amino acids: CASSLWGQSSGANVLTF. In DNA form, the CDR3 reads TGTGCCAGCAGCTTATGGGGACAGAGCTCTGGGGCCAACGTCCTGACTTTC.

The chain recombines TRBV7-2 with TRBJ2-5; D is unclear. This CDR3 contains 14 residues. Germline V lookup: CDR1 SGHTA, CDR2 FQGNSA. The germline V and J ends were trimmed by 5 bases and 5 bases, with 15 bases remaining between them. The CDR3 coding sequence is TGTGCCAGCAGCCCCCTCAGCCCGCGGGAGACCCAGTACTTC. This encodes CASSPLSPRETQYF.

Worth noting for this clonotype: A clone one base away is much larger, so this may be a read error. The chain recombines TRBV14 with TRBJ1-5; no firm D call. Germline V CDR1 and CDR2: SGHDN, FVKESK. V shed 2 bases and J shed 8 bases, with 7 bases lying between them. The CDR3 has 12 amino acids. In nucleotides, the CDR3 is TGTGCCAGCAGCCAACATACTGAGCCCCAGCATTTT. The encoded protein is CASSQHTEPQHF.

This clonotype has a count of ten or more. The V gene is TRBV20-1, the J gene TRBJ1-3; D remains ambiguous. The germline V gene has CDR1 DFQATT and CDR2 SNEGSKA (reference sequence). The V gene lost 0 bases and the J gene lost 4 bases, with 4 bases spanning the gap. This CDR3 contains 12 residues. CDR3 DNA: TGCAGTGCTAGAGATGGAGGAAACACCATATATTTT. Protein product: CSARDGGNTIYF.

This clonotype occurred many times. The V and J genes are TRBV12-3 or TRBV12-4 and TRBJ2-3; D is undetermined. Trimming shortened V by 0 bases and J by 7 bases, and 5 bases separated the two germline ends. CDR3 length: 12 residues. The CDR3 protein is CASSLARNTQYF. The CDR3, as DNA: TGTGCCAGCAGTTTAGCGAGAAATACGCAGTATTTT.

This clonotype was detected only a few times. The chain carries TRBV12-3 or TRBV12-4 and TRBJ2-7; a weak D match, TRBD2 (6 bases). Trimming took 1 base from V and 7 from J, leaving 14 bases between them. The length of the CDR3 is 14 residues. The CDR3 DNA follows: TGTGCCAGCAGTTTAGTAACCAAAAGCGGGGAGCAGTACTTC. Translation: CASSLVTKSGEQYF.